Included here is one T cell receptor (beta chain) sequence, with context. A read error is the likely source, as a far larger clone sits one nucleotide away. This sample is part of a study of prognosis after radiotherapy for stage I lung cancer. At the level of the study: Enrollment of stage I non-small cell lung cancer patients ran from April 2018 to early 2019. There were a handful of patients who developed distant metastases (median around 7 months) after radiotherapy, while 15 showed no significant progression.

CDR1 and CDR2 from the germline V gene are SEHNR and FQNEAQ (reference sequence). Trimming stripped 7 bases from V and 5 bases from J, with 12 bases between. This CDR3 has 13 amino acids. Template was genomic DNA; TCR beta CDR3 amplified in two multiplex PCR rounds. First-round PCR, the initial amplification, used primers specific to each TRBV and TRBJ gene. Universal primers were used for second-round PCR. Via MiXCR, TCRdb re-called the multiplex PCR reads, giving one row per CDR3 protein. The table shows around 31,000 distinct CDR3 sequences, with 40% to 60% occurring only once. This receptor was taken from a donor aged 50 or older with non-small cell lung cancer. Sequenced here: PBMCs, sampled before or after stereotactic body radiation therapy (not recorded which). The J gene is TRBJ2-1, the V gene TRBV7-9; possible D gene TRBD1, 6 bases. CDR3 coding DNA: TGTGCCAGCATCTCGGGACACAACAATGAGCAGTTCTTC. Residues: CASISGHNNEQFF. Full variable domain (outside the CDR3, taken from reference TRBV7-9 and TRBJ2-1): DTGVSQNPRHKITKRGQNVTFRCDPISEHNRLYWYRQTLGQGPEFLTYFQNEAQLEKSRLLSDRFSAERPKGSFSTLEIQRTEQGDSAMYLCASISGHNNEQFFGPGTRLTVL.